This TCR beta chain was recorded in a study of blood T cells in healthy people across ages. Collection of 9 to 10 milliliters of peripheral blood was performed for each donor. This clonotype was picked up a small number of times. The CDR3 runs to 14 residues. Looked up from germline, CDR1 is DFQATT and CDR2 is SNEGSKA (reference sequence). V gave up 6 bases and J gave up 6 bases; unmatched junction bases: 9. The use of a sample-barcoded 5' primer and a J-beta primer mix characterized a second PCR of about 7 to 12 cycles. TCRdb re-called the 5' RACE reads with MiXCR, one entry per CDR3 protein. The profile shows about 840,000 distinct CDR3 sequences, roughly 28% of them singletons. The sample was also linked to a second study, of T cells of mothers and their children.

V is TRBV20-1 and J is TRBJ2-2; TRBD1 aligns across 8 bases. Sequencing was carried out using blood. This sequence was found in a woman in her 40s in good health. CDR3 region: CSARQGPASGELFF. CDR3 coding DNA: TGCAGTGCCCGACAGGGGCCAGCGTCCGGGGAGCTGTTTTTT.